The present entry profiles one T cell receptor (beta chain) with its context. As yet, its antigen is unknown. Naive CD8 isolation took CD45RO-negative cells positively selected for CCR7 and excluded terminally differentiated effector memory CD45RA+ cells. The CDR3 totals 14 residues. The germline gives CDR1 GTSNPN, CDR2 SVGIG (reference sequence). V was cut by 8 bases and J by 6 bases, with 22 bases left in between. A deep-level run was used for the assay. Assay used: immunoSEQ multiplex PCR; TCRdb lists only in-frame clones, some missing. The sample records about 2 million clones, about 94% being singletons. These data are taken from a study of shared clonotypes between healthy human individuals. Findings of the study overall: Represented genetic and exposure-history diversity was restricted by having few donors. Naive subsets generally had larger estimated richness than memory subsets. When compared with the clonotypes that were shared by all four sorted-subset donors, the non-shared clonotypes turned out to have lower generation probabilities.

The clonotype was recovered from a man aged 18 to 35 in good health. Input material: naive CD8+ T cells sorted from blood. The chain combines TRBV30 with TRBJ1-2; tentatively, D is TRBD1 (5 bases). The CDR3 here is CAGWGLETVNGYTF. CDR3 sequence (DNA): TGTGCCGGATGGGGACTTGAGACAGTTAATGGCTACACCTTC.